This TCR beta chain was documented in a study of blood T cell repertoires in COVID-19. As for the study in general: The cDNA or gDNA used as material had been derived from T cells, B-cell-depleted T cells, or PBMCs.

In the authors' workflow: Amplified reference gene primers provided the basis for estimating nucleated cell counts. Clones were read by immunoSEQ multiplex PCR, and TCRdb kept only the in-frame ones, dropping some. That table is the source of V, J and clone size, and D and trimming were worked out from the DNA. The table has about 190,000 clones, under 90% seen once. Germline CDR1 is MGHRA and CDR2 is YSYEKL. V was clipped by 0 bases and J by 6 bases; unmatched bases: 7. The CDR3 extends over 16 amino acids. This TCR derives from a man aged 40-49 years with acute or convalescent COVID-19. The V and J genes are TRBV4-1 and TRBJ2-1, with 8 bases aligning to TRBD1. The source material was peripheral blood. CDR3: CASSQEGRGPVNEQFF. CDR3 sequence (DNA): TGCGCCAGCAGCCAAGAGGGCAGGGGGCCCGTCAATGAGCAGTTCTTC.